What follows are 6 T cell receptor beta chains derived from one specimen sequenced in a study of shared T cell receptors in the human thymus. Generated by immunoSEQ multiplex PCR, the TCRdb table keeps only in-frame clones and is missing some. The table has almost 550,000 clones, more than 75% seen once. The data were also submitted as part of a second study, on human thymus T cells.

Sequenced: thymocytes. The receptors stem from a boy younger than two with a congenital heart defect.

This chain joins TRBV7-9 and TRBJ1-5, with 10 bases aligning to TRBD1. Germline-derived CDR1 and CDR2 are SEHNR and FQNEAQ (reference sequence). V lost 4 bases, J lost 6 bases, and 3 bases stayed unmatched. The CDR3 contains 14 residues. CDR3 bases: TGTGCCAGCAGCTGGACAGGGGGGCCTCAGCCCCAGCATTTT. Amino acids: CASSWTGGPQPQHF.

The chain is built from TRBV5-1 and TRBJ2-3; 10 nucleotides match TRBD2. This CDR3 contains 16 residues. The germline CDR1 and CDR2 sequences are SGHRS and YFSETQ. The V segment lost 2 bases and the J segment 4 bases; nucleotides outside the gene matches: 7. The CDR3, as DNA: TGCGCCAGCAGCTTTTTGTCTAGCGGGGGTGCAGATACGCAGTATTTT. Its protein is CASSFLSSGGADTQYF.

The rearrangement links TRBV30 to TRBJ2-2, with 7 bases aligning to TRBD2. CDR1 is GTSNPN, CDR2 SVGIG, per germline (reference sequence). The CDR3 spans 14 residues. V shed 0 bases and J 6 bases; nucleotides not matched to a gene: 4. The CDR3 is CAWSVGSGPGELFF. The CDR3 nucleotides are TGTGCCTGGAGTGTCGGTAGCGGGCCCGGGGAGCTGTTTTTT.

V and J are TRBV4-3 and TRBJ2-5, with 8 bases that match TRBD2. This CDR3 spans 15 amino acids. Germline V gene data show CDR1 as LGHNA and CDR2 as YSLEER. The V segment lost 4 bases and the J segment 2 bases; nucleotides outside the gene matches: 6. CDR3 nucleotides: TGCGCCAGCAGCCTCGGACTAGCAGCGCAAGAGACCCAGTACTTC. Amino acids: CASSLGLAAQETQYF.

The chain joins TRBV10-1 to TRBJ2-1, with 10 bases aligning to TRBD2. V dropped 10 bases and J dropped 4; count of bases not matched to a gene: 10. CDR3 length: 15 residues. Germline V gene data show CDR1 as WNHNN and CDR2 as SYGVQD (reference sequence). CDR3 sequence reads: CANSSGSRGYNEQFF. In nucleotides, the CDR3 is TGCGCCAACTCTAGCGGGAGTAGAGGGTACAATGAGCAGTTCTTC.

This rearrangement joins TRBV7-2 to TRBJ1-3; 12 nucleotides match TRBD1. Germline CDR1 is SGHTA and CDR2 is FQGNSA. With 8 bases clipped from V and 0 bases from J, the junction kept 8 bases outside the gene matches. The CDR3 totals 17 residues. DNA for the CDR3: TGTGCCAGCTTCGGGACAGGGGGCCTGGGCTCTGGAAACACCATATATTTT. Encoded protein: CASFGTGGLGSGNTIYF.